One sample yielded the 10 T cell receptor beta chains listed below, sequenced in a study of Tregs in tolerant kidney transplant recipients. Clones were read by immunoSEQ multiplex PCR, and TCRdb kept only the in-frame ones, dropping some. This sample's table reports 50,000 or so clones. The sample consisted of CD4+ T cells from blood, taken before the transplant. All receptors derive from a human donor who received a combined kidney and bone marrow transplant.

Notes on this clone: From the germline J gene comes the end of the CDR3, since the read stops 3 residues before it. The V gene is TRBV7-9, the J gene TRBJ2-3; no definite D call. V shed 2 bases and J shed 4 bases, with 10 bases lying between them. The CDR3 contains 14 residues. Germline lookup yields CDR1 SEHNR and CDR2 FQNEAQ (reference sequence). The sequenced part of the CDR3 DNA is TGTGCCAGCAGCTTATTCCCTGCGGCAGATACG. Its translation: CASSLFPAADT. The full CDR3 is CASSLFPAADTQYF.

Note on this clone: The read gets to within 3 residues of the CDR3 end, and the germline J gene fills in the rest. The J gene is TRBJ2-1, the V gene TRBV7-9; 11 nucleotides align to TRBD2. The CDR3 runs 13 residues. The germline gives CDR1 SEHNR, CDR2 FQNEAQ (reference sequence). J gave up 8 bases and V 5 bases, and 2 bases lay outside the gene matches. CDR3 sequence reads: CASSPGLADEQFF. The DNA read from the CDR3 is TGTGCCAGCAGCCCGGGACTAGCGGATGAG. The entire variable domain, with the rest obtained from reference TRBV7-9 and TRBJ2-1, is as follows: DTGVSQNPRHKITKRGQNVTFRCDPISEHNRLYWYRQTLGQGPEFLTYFQNEAQLEKSRLLSDRFSAERPKGSFSTLEIQRTEQGDSAMYLCASSPGLADEQFFGPGTRLTVL.

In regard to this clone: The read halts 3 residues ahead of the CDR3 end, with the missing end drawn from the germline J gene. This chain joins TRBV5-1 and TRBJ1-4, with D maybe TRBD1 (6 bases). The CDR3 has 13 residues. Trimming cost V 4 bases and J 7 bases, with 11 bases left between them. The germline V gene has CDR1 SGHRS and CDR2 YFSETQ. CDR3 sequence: CASSRGASEKLFF. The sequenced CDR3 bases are TGCGCCAGCAGCCGGGGGGCGAGTGAAAAA.

The CDR3 sequence is CASSSRETQYF. The sequenced part of the CDR3 DNA is TGTGCCAGCAGCTCGAGGGAGACC. The rearrangement joins TRBV7-2 to TRBJ2-5; D call uncertain. Sequencing ends 3 residues short of the CDR3 end; the germline J gene provides the rest. This CDR3 has 11 residues. Trimming cost V 4 bases and J 5 bases, with 5 bases left between them. In germline, CDR1 is SGHTA, CDR2 FQGNSA.

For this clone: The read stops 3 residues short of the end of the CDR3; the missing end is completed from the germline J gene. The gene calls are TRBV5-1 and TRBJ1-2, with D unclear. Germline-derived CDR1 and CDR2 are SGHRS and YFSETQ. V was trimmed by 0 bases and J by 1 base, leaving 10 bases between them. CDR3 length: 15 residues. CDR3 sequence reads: CASSLGPGYNYGYTF. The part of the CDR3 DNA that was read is TGCGCCAGCAGCTTGGGACCAGGATATAACTATGGC.

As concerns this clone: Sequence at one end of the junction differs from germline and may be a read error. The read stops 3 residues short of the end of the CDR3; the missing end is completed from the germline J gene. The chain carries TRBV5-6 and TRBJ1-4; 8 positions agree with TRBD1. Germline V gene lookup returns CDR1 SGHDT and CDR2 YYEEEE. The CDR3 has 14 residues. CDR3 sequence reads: CASGETGENEELFF. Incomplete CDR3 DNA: TGTGCCAGCGGAGAGACAGGGGAAAATGAAGAA. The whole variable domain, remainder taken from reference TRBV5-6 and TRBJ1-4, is DAGVTQSPTHLIKTRGQQVTLRCSPKSGHDTVSWYQQALGQGPQFIFQYYEEEERQRGNFPDRFSGHQFPNYSSELNVNALLLGDSALYLCASGETGENEELFFGSGTQLSVL.

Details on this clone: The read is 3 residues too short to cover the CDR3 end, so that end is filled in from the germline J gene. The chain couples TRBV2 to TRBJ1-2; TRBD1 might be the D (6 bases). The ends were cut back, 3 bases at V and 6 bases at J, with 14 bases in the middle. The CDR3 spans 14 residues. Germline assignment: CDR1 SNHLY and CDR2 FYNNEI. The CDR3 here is CASSEAGEGNGYTF. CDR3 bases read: TGTGCCAGCAGTGAGGCAGGGGAAGGGAATGGC.

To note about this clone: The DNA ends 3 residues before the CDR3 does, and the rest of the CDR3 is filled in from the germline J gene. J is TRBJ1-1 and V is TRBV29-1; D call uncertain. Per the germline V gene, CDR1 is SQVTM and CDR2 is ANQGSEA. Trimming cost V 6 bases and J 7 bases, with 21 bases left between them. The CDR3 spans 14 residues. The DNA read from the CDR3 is TGCAGCGTGACCCAATTAGGGCAGAGTGATGAA. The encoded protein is CSVTQLGQSDE. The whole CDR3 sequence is CSVTQLGQSDEAFF. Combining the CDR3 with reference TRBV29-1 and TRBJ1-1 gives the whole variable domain SAVISQKPSRDICQRGTSLTIQCQVDSQVTMMFWYRQQPGQSLTLIATANQGSEATYESGFVIDKFPISRPNLTFSTLTVSNMSPEDSSIYLCSVTQLGQSDEAFFGQGTRLTVV.

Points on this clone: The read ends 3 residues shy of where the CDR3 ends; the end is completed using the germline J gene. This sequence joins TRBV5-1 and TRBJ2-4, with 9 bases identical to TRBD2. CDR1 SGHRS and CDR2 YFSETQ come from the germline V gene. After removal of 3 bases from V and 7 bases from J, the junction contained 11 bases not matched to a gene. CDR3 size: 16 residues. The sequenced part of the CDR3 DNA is TGCGCCAGCAGCTCCGGCGCGGGGGGGCTAAGTAACATT. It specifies CASSSGAGGLSNI. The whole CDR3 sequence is CASSSGAGGLSNIQYF.

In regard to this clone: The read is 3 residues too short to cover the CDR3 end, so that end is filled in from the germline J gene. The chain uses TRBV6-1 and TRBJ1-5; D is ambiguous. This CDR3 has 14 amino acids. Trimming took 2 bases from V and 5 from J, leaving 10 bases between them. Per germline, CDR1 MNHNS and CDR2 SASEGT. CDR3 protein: CASSEQPGDQPQHF. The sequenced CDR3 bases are TGTGCCAGCAGTGAACAGCCAGGCGATCAGCCC.